Below are 29 T cell receptor beta chains sequenced from a single sample in a study of cytomegalovirus exposure and HLA in healthy donors. Primers included in the PCR were 60 Vbeta and 13 Jbeta primers. This table comes from immunoSEQ multiplex PCR, and its TCRdb copy is limited to in-frame clones, with some not included. The sample contains around 100,000 clones, 75% to 85% of which appear only once. The specimen was PBMCs. The receptors were gathered from a woman under 30 in good health and CMV-seropositive.

This rearrangement joins TRBV10-1 to TRBJ1-1; D not certain. The CDR3 spans 14 residues. V gave up 8 bases and J gave up 1 base, with 14 bases separating them. Germline values: CDR1 WNHNN, CDR2 SYGVQD (reference sequence). The CDR3 DNA is TGCGCCAGCTCTCCCGGGTCGCCGAACACTGAAGCTTTCTTT. This encodes CASSPGSPNTEAFF.

The V and J genes are TRBV5-1 and TRBJ2-7; 9 bases align to TRBD1. Germline CDR1 SGHRS, CDR2 YFSETQ. The CDR3 length is 13 residues. V dropped 3 bases and J dropped 5; count of bases not matched to a gene: 3. As DNA, the CDR3 is TGCGCCAGCAGCTGGGACAGGGTGGACGAGCAGTACTTC. This sequence encodes CASSWDRVDEQYF.

This chain connects TRBV6-1 to TRBJ1-2, with no clear D. Trimming stripped 7 bases from V and 2 bases from J, with 5 bases between. The CDR3 runs 11 residues. CDR1 MNHNS and CDR2 SASEGT come from the germline V gene. CDR3: CASTLNYGYTF. The CDR3 DNA is TGTGCCAGCACTTTGAACTATGGCTACACCTTC.

This clone has more than one count but fewer than ten. The chain employs TRBV25-1 and TRBJ2-1; 11 bases align to TRBD2. V shed 6 bases and J 9 bases; nucleotides not matched to a gene: 4. The V gene's germline CDR1 is MGHDK and CDR2 SYGVNS. The CDR3 sequence is 13 residues long. CDR3 bases: TGTGCCAGCAGATTAGCGGGAGGGTCTGAGCAGTTCTTC. Its protein product is CASRLAGGSEQFF.

The J gene is TRBJ1-2, the V gene TRBV18, with 7 positions matching TRBD1. In germline, CDR1 is KGHSH, CDR2 LQKENI. The length of the CDR3 is 14 residues. V was pared by 1 base and J by 6 bases, with 5 bases of the junction left unmatched. The CDR3 DNA is TGTGCCAGCTCACCACTAGACAGGGCCGATGGCTACACCTTC. Its translation: CASSPLDRADGYTF.

The chain recombines TRBV10-3 with TRBJ2-7, with 9 bases matching TRBD1. The CDR3 totals 14 residues. Germline V gene data show CDR1 as ENHRY and CDR2 as SYGVKD. The junction had 9 bases not matched to a gene; V was cut back by 5 bases and J by 7 bases. The CDR3 sequence: CAISRDRELSEQYF. CDR3 in DNA: TGTGCCATCAGTCGGGACAGGGAATTGTCAGAGCAGTACTTC.

The rearrangement uses TRBV19 and TRBJ1-4, with 7 bases fitting TRBD1. The CDR3 is made up of 16 amino acids. Germline CDR1 and CDR2: LNHDA and SQIVND (reference sequence). The V gene end was trimmed by 7 bases and the J gene end by 0 bases; junction bases not matched to a gene: 8. DNA of the CDR3: TGTGCCAGTAAGGGGGCAGGATTAACAACTAATGAAAAACTGTTTTTT. This gives the protein CASKGAGLTTNEKLFF.

The sample holds one count of this clone. This chain uses TRBV2 with TRBJ2-7; 7 nucleotides align to TRBD1. J was trimmed by 2 bases and V by 7 bases; bases with no gene match: 5. The CDR3 runs 13 residues. Germline V gene lookup returns CDR1 SNHLY and CDR2 FYNNEI. Here the CDR3 DNA reads TGTGCCAGCAAAGTGGACAGGACCTACGAGCAGTACTTC. This sequence encodes CASKVDRTYEQYF.

The chain employs TRBV4-2 and TRBJ1-1, with 8 bases identical to TRBD1. Germline trimming cut 4 bases from V and 1 base from J; bases unmatched to any gene: 2. There are 14 residues in the CDR3. Looked up from germline, CDR1 is LGHNA and CDR2 is YNFKEQ. The CDR3 loop reads CASSLDRGNTEAFF. CDR3 in DNA: TGTGCCAGCAGCCTAGACAGGGGGAACACTGAAGCTTTCTTT.

This sequence joins TRBV11-2 and TRBJ1-1; D is perhaps TRBD1 (6 bases). The V and J ends lost 0 bases and 4 bases respectively, with 12 bases between them. Per the germline V gene, CDR1 is SGHAT and CDR2 is FQNNGV. The CDR3 is made up of 15 amino acids. The CDR3 nucleotides read TGTGCCAGCAGCTTAGAGTGGCGGGGGCGCACTGAAGCTTTCTTT. This encodes CASSLEWRGRTEAFF.

The genes are TRBV5-1 and TRBJ1-1; no reliable D call. Between the trimmed V and J ends, which lost 0 bases and 3 bases, there was a span of 9 bases. Germline assignment: CDR1 SGHRS and CDR2 YFSETQ. The CDR3 length is 14 residues. The CDR3 coding sequence is TGCGCCAGCAGCTTGGCCGGGGAATACACTGAAGCTTTCTTT. It yields the protein CASSLAGEYTEAFF.

The table lists this clone with a count of one. The chain combines TRBV5-1 with TRBJ1-4; D gene uncertain. V lost 5 bases, J lost 7 bases, and 24 bases lay in between. The CDR3 extends over 17 amino acids. Germline CDR1 is SGHRS and CDR2 is YFSETQ. CDR3 in amino acids: CASRRELRRGGSEKLFF. The CDR3 DNA is TGCGCCAGCAGAAGAGAGCTGCGGAGAGGTGGTAGTGAAAAACTGTTTTTT. Supplemented by reference TRBV5-1 and TRBJ1-4, the full variable domain reads KAGVTQTPRYLIKTRGQQVTLSCSPISGHRSVSWYQQTPGQGLQFLFEYFSETQRNKGNFPGRFSGRQFSNSRSEMNVSTLELGDSALYLCASRRELRRGGSEKLFFGSGTQLSVL.

The CDR3 DNA follows: TGTGCCAGCAGCTTTGATATCGGCAGGGGGGAGAACGAAGCTTTCTTT. This codes for CASSFDIGRGENEAFF. This chain joins TRBV7-2 and TRBJ1-1; 7 bases fit TRBD1. The CDR3 runs 16 residues. J gave up 8 bases and V 3 bases, and 15 bases lay outside the gene matches. Germline V lookup: CDR1 SGHTA, CDR2 FQGNSA.

The chain carries TRBV15 and TRBJ1-5; D may be TRBD1 (5 bases). Deletions cut 0 bases from V and 13 bases from J, with 10 bases between. The CDR3 has 12 residues. Germline V gene sequence: CDR1 LNHNV, CDR2 YYDKDF (reference sequence). CDR3 in DNA: TGTGCCACCAGCAGAGATGGGGCATTTCAGCATTTT. Translating gives CATSRDGAFQHF. Together with reference TRBV15 and TRBJ1-5, the CDR3 gives the full variable domain: DAMVIQNPRYQVTQFGKPVTLSCSQTLNHNVMYWYQQKSSQAPKLLFHYYDKDFNNEADTPDNFQSRRPNTSFCFLDIRSPGLGDTAMYLCATSRDGAFQHFGDGTRLSIL.

A word on this clone: The junction and the germline gene differ at one end; a read error may be behind it. The gene calls are TRBV7-7 and TRBJ2-1; TRBD2 agrees at 10 bases. This CDR3 has 15 residues. Germline V CDR1 and CDR2: SSHAT, FNYEAQ (reference sequence). The CDR3 reads CASSEGLAANNEQFF. CDR3 coding DNA: TGTGCTAGCAGCGAAGGACTAGCGGCCAACAATGAGCAGTTCTTC.

The CDR3 here is CASSDRGQRYNEQFF. The CDR3 coding sequence is TGTGCCAGCAGCGACAGAGGACAGCGCTACAATGAGCAGTTCTTC. The chain recombines TRBV9 with TRBJ2-1, with D possibly being TRBD1 (6 bases). V shed 3 bases and J shed 3 bases, with 13 bases lying between them. The CDR3 consists of 15 residues. From germline, CDR1 is SGDLS and CDR2 YYNGEE.

The genes are TRBV4-1 and TRBJ2-3, with TRBD1 identical over 12 bases. The CDR3 length is 17 residues. With 5 bases clipped from V and 4 bases from J, the junction kept 10 bases outside the gene matches. Germline-derived CDR1 and CDR2 are MGHRA and YSYEKL. As DNA, the CDR3 is TGCGCCAGCAGCTCCCGTCCGGGACAGGGGGCCGCAGATACGCAGTATTTT. Protein: CASSSRPGQGAADTQYF.

This clone was observed a single time. The chain has TRBV6-1 and TRBJ1-1; the D gene is possibly TRBD1 (5 bases). The germline CDR1 and CDR2 sequences are MNHNS and SASEGT. V lost 8 bases to trimming and J lost 3 bases, with 10 bases between them. The CDR3 length is 12 residues. This CDR3 reads CASQGRDTEAFF. As DNA, the CDR3 is TGTGCCAGCCAGGGTAGGGACACTGAAGCTTTCTTT.

The V and J genes are TRBV6-1 and TRBJ2-1; 9 bases agree with TRBD2. CDR1 is MNHNS, CDR2 SASEGT, per germline. The CDR3 loop spans 13 amino acids. The V segment lost 8 bases and the J segment 7 bases; nucleotides outside the gene matches: 6. The CDR3 DNA sequence: TGTGCCAGCTCGGGACTAGCTGTTAATGAGCAGTTCTTC. It encodes CASSGLAVNEQFF.

The chain combines TRBV6-5 with TRBJ1-5; a weak D match, TRBD1 (6 bases). The CDR3 spans 14 residues. Germline lookup yields CDR1 MNHEY and CDR2 SVGAGI. The V and J ends lost 6 bases and 3 bases respectively, with 12 bases between them. In nucleotides, the CDR3 is TGTGCCAGCAGCCCAACAGGGATCAATCAGCCCCAGCATTTT. This codes for CASSPTGINQPQHF.

V usage is TRBV28 and J usage is TRBJ1-2; D uncertain. Trimming pared 2 bases from V and 1 base from J, leaving 8 bases between. The CDR3 consists of 14 residues. Germline CDR1 is MDHEN and CDR2 is SYDVKM. CDR3 sequence: CASSLATGNYGYTF. CDR3 in DNA: TGTGCCAGCAGTTTAGCGACGGGTAACTATGGCTACACCTTC.

The chain links TRBV6-5 to TRBJ1-1; D gene uncertain. The length of the CDR3 is 15 residues. V was cut by 5 bases and J by 3 bases, with 16 bases left in between. The germline gives CDR1 MNHEY, CDR2 SVGAGI. CDR3 nucleotide sequence: TGTGCCAGCAGTCCCCCTGGCAGGTGGTACACTGAAGCTTTCTTT. Amino acids: CASSPPGRWYTEAFF.

This clone was seen only a few times. The chain is built from TRBV27 and TRBJ1-2; D perhaps matches TRBD1 (5 bases). This CDR3 has 13 residues. The germline CDR1 and CDR2 sequences are MNHEY and SMNVEV (reference sequence). V gave up 5 bases and J gave up 8 bases, with 15 bases separating them. CDR3 loop: CASSPNGGFGYTF. The CDR3, as DNA: TGTGCCAGCAGTCCCAATGGGGGGTTCGGCTACACCTTC.

This clone has more than one count but fewer than ten. V usage is TRBV7-9 and J usage is TRBJ2-7; D is perhaps TRBD2 (6 bases). The V and J ends lost 7 bases and 0 bases respectively, with 13 bases between them. From germline, CDR1 is SEHNR and CDR2 FQNEAQ (reference sequence). The CDR3 totals 14 residues. The CDR3 DNA sequence: TGTGCCAGCACCATGACTAGGGACTCCTACGAGCAGTACTTC. This translates into CASTMTRDSYEQYF.

The CDR3 nucleotides read TGTGCCAGCAGTGAAGACAGGGTAGGGAATTCACCCCTCCACTTT. It is translated as CASSEDRVGNSPLHF. This chain uses TRBV2 with TRBJ1-6; the D gene is possibly TRBD1 (6 bases). The V end lost 1 base, the J end lost 7 bases, and 11 bases lay between the germline ends. There are 15 residues in the CDR3. In germline, CDR1 is SNHLY, CDR2 FYNNEI.

With regard to this clone: An end of the junction differs from the germline gene, which may be a read error. This chain uses TRBV19 with TRBJ2-2, with 9 bases lining up with TRBD1. The CDR3 consists of 15 residues. The germline gives CDR1 LNHDA, CDR2 SQIVND (reference sequence). The CDR3 sequence: CASCPGQGNSGELFF. The CDR3 DNA reads as TGTGCCAGTTGTCCCGGACAGGGGAACTCCGGGGAGCTGTTTTTT.

Turning to this clone: At one end the junction does not follow the germline gene, possibly because of a read error. The J gene is TRBJ2-2, the V gene TRBV19; the D gene is possibly TRBD2 (6 bases). The CDR3 is 15 residues long. Looked up from germline, CDR1 is LNHDA and CDR2 is SQIVND (reference sequence). CDR3 nucleotides: TGTGCCAGTGGAGGGGTCAGGGCGAACGCCGGGGAGCTGTTTTTT. Protein sequence: CASGGVRANAGELFF.

The V call is TRBV30, the J call TRBJ2-7; 8 bases are shared with TRBD1. J was trimmed by 0 bases and V by 5 bases; bases with no gene match: 3. Germline CDR1 and CDR2: GTSNPN and SVGIG (reference sequence). The CDR3 extends over 13 amino acids. The DNA of the CDR3 is TGTGCCTGGGAGGGACAGGACTCCTACGAGCAGTACTTC. This encodes CAWEGQDSYEQYF.

This clone was seen a handful of times. The rearrangement links TRBV7-9 to TRBJ2-7, with 11 positions matching TRBD2. The CDR3 has 15 amino acids. The germline CDR1 and CDR2 sequences are SEHNR and FQNEAQ (reference sequence). The junction had 12 bases not matched to a gene; V was cut back by 5 bases and J by 9 bases. This chain's CDR3 is CASSIGTSGGGVQYF. In DNA form, the CDR3 reads TGTGCCAGCAGCATAGGGACTAGCGGAGGAGGTGTGCAGTACTTC.